Following are 24 T cell receptor beta chains from one sample sequenced in a study of technical replicates of blood from a few donors (dated by TCRdb to about 2017). The receptor library was made with the immunoSEQ multiplex PCR assay. TCRdb limited this immuneACCESS table to in-frame rearrangements with V and J called. A share of clones is missing; checked studies link under half to unresolved V genes, and the rest is unexplained. Recorded for this sample are 45,000 to 65,000 clones; around 96% of them occurred a single time. The ten largest clones add up to 3% to 3.5% of the sample. The specimen sequenced was PBMCs. All receptors come from a human donor in good health. Some clones in this sample may be carry-over from other donors' samples.

The rearrangement links TRBV12-5 to TRBJ2-3; no definite D call. V was shortened by 5 bases and J by 10 bases, with 10 bases between the two germline ends. The CDR3 contains 11 residues. Germline loops: CDR1 LGHNT, CDR2 FRNRAP. The CDR3 nucleotides are TGTGCTAGTGGTCTTATCACTGCGCAGTATTTT. Protein product: CASGLITAQYF.

The chain has TRBV5-1 and TRBJ2-7; 10 positions match TRBD1. The CDR3 consists of 14 residues. Per the germline V gene, CDR1 is SGHRS and CDR2 is YFSETQ. J gave up 2 bases and V 4 bases, and 3 bases lay outside the gene matches. CDR3 amino acids: CASSIGQGAYEQYF. The CDR3 region has the DNA TGCGCCAGCAGCATCGGACAGGGGGCCTACGAGCAGTACTTC.

The gene calls are TRBV19 and TRBJ1-2; 7 nucleotides agree with TRBD1. The CDR3 consists of 13 residues. The germline V gene encodes CDR1 LNHDA and CDR2 SQIVND (reference sequence). V was clipped by 3 bases and J by 6 bases; unmatched bases: 4. The DNA of the CDR3 is TGTGCCAGTAGTATCGACAGGGTCCATGGCTACACCTTC. Amino acid sequence: CASSIDRVHGYTF.

The V and J genes are TRBV23-1 and TRBJ2-3; D gene uncertain. TRBV23-1 is an ORF for which the function is uncertain. This CDR3 contains 16 residues. Deletions cut 3 bases from V and 3 bases from J, with 16 bases between. The CDR3 loop is CASSHLALVRTDTQYF. Here the CDR3 DNA reads TGCGCCAGCAGTCACCTGGCCCTGGTAAGAACAGATACGCAGTATTTT.

V gene TRBV10-3 combines with J gene TRBJ2-7; the D gene is possibly TRBD1 (6 bases). The V gene lost 6 bases and the J gene lost 2 bases, with 11 bases spanning the gap. Germline values: CDR1 ENHRY, CDR2 SYGVKD. The CDR3 extends over 13 amino acids. CDR3: CAIREQGPYEQYF. The CDR3 region has the DNA TGTGCCATCAGAGAACAGGGACCCTACGAGCAGTACTTC.

The chain uses TRBV30 and TRBJ1-5; the match to TRBD1 covers 8 bases. Germline CDR1 is GTSNPN and CDR2 is SVGIG (reference sequence). Losses at the gene ends were 4 bases for V and 6 bases for J; bases not matched to a gene: 5. The CDR3 totals 13 residues. The DNA for the CDR3 is TGTGCCTGGAACGCAGGGGGCCTTCAGCCCCAGCATTTT. This encodes CAWNAGGLQPQHF. Full variable domain (rest looked up from reference TRBV30 and TRBJ1-5): SQTIHQWPATLVQPVGSPLSLECTVEGTSNPNLYWYRQAAGRGLQLLFYSVGIGQISSEVPQNLSASRPQDRQFILSSKKLLLSDSGFYLCAWNAGGLQPQHFGDGTRLSIL.

This CDR3 is CASSLARNEQYF. The DNA of the CDR3 is TGTGCCAGCAGCTTAGCGAGGAACGAGCAGTACTTC. The chain carries TRBV7-6 and TRBJ2-7; D is ambiguous. The length of the CDR3 is 12 residues. V was shortened by 0 bases and J by 5 bases, with 5 bases between the two germline ends. Germline CDR1 is SGHVS and CDR2 is FNYEAQ.

In this sample, this clone turned up once. The V and J genes are TRBV6-5 and TRBJ2-5, with D possibly being TRBD2 (5 bases). The CDR3 sequence is 15 residues long. Trimming stripped 0 bases from V and 5 bases from J, with 13 bases between. CDR1 and CDR2 from the germline V gene are MNHEY and SVGAGI. CDR3 nucleotide sequence: TGTGCCAGCAGTTACTCGGAAGCACCGGGGGAGACCCAGTACTTC. It encodes CASSYSEAPGETQYF.

The chain combines TRBV9 with TRBJ2-5; D unclear. V was shortened by 0 bases and J by 0 bases, with 3 bases between the two germline ends. This CDR3 is 13 amino acids long. Germline V lookup: CDR1 SGDLS, CDR2 YYNGEE. This CDR3 is CASSVEHQETQYF. For the CDR3, the DNA is TGTGCCAGCAGCGTAGAGCACCAAGAGACCCAGTACTTC.

The chain has TRBV11-3 and TRBJ1-6, with 10 bases fitting TRBD1. Germline CDR1 reads SGHNT; CDR2 reads YENEEA. This CDR3 has 15 residues. The V gene end was trimmed by 4 bases and the J gene end by 4 bases; junction bases not matched to a gene: 1. Here the CDR3 DNA reads TGTGCCAGCAGCTCGGGACAGGGGTATAATTCACCCCTCCACTTT. Protein: CASSSGQGYNSPLHF.

In regard to this clone: Other nucleotide sequences from this sample produce the same CDR3. The chain combines TRBV30 with TRBJ2-5, with D unresolved. The CDR3 has 13 residues. In germline, CDR1 is GTSNPN, CDR2 SVGIG (reference sequence). V dropped 0 bases and J dropped 4 bases, with 9 bases sitting between them. CDR3 protein: CAWSVRRRETQYF. In DNA, the CDR3 is TGTGCCTGGAGTGTGCGGCGCAGAGAGACCCAGTACTTC.

V gene TRBV2 combines with J gene TRBJ2-3, with a weak D call TRBD1 (6 bases). The length of the CDR3 is 12 residues. Trimming shortened V by 5 bases and J by 5 bases, and 8 bases separated the two germline ends. The germline V gene encodes CDR1 SNHLY and CDR2 FYNNEI. This CDR3 is CASSTGLDTQYF. DNA of the CDR3: TGTGCCAGCAGTACAGGGTTAGATACGCAGTATTTT.

The chain couples TRBV7-9 to TRBJ1-1, with a weak D call TRBD1 (5 bases). CDR3 length equals 17 residues. The germline V gene has CDR1 SEHNR and CDR2 FQNEAQ (reference sequence). V dropped 6 bases and J dropped 2 bases, with 22 bases sitting between them. The CDR3 region is CASRPKRREKRNTEAFF. The CDR3 region has the DNA TGTGCCAGCAGACCCAAACGCAGGGAAAAACGAAACACTGAAGCTTTCTTT.

The V call is TRBV7-3, the J call TRBJ2-1; TRBD1 is a possible D gene (6 bases). CDR3 length: 13 amino acids. Germline values: CDR1 SGHTA, CDR2 FQGTGA. Trimming stripped 6 bases from V and 9 bases from J, with 15 bases between. The CDR3 DNA sequence: TGTGCCAGCAGTTTTACAGGGCTTGGTGAGCAGTTCTTC. It specifies CASSFTGLGEQFF.

The V and J genes are TRBV30 and TRBJ2-5; 7 bases agree with TRBD1. CDR3 length: 13 residues. Unmatched junction bases numbered 3, after V lost 3 bases and J lost 2 bases. Germline values: CDR1 GTSNPN, CDR2 SVGIG (reference sequence). CDR3 sequence: CAWSLGQQETQYF. The CDR3 nucleotides read TGTGCCTGGAGCCTGGGACAGCAAGAGACCCAGTACTTC.

The V call is TRBV10-2, the J call TRBJ2-7; 9 bases map to TRBD2. This CDR3 has 17 residues. The ends lost 1 base at V and 4 bases at J; junction bases unmatched: 11. Germline loops: CDR1 WSHSY, CDR2 SAAADI. The chain's CDR3 is CASSELGSGGVFYEQYF. DNA for the CDR3: TGCGCCAGCAGTGAGTTGGGTAGCGGGGGCGTTTTTTACGAGCAGTACTTC.

DNA of the CDR3: TGTGCCAGCAGAGATAGGACAGGGGTTTCCTACAATGAGCAGTTCTTC. This encodes CASRDRTGVSYNEQFF. The chain uses TRBV5-6 and TRBJ2-1; 9 bases line up with TRBD1. With 5 bases clipped from V and 1 base from J, the junction kept 7 bases outside the gene matches. CDR1 is SGHDT, CDR2 YYEEEE, per germline. The CDR3 runs 16 residues.

The chain carries TRBV7-8 and TRBJ1-1; 8 nucleotides agree with TRBD1. Germline V CDR1 and CDR2: SGHVS, FQNEAQ. This CDR3 has 13 amino acids. V trimming: 9 bases; J trimming: 3 bases; junction bases outside the gene matches: 6. The chain's CDR3 is CASLGQGYTEAFF. CDR3 coding DNA: TGTGCCAGTCTCGGACAGGGCTACACTGAAGCTTTCTTT.

In its sample, this clone was seen once. The gene calls are TRBV5-1 and TRBJ2-7; tentative D call: TRBD2 (7 bases). The CDR3 is made up of 14 amino acids. From germline, CDR1 is SGHRS and CDR2 YFSETQ. The V end lost 4 bases, the J end lost 5 bases, and 16 bases lay between the germline ends. The CDR3 region is CASSPGGAQDEQYF. DNA of the CDR3: TGCGCCAGCAGCCCGGGGGGCGCGCAGGACGAGCAGTACTTC.

The chain couples TRBV6-5 to TRBJ1-2; 7 bases fit TRBD1. V was pared by 5 bases and J by 5 bases, with 5 bases of the junction left unmatched. The CDR3 runs 13 residues. Germline V lookup: CDR1 MNHEY, CDR2 SVGAGI. The CDR3 region has the DNA TGTGCCAGCAGTCCAGACAGGGAGTATGGCTACACCTTC. Its protein product is CASSPDREYGYTF.

The chain couples TRBV5-5 to TRBJ1-1; TRBD1 agrees at 8 bases. Losses at the gene ends were 2 bases for V and 5 bases for J; bases not matched to a gene: 2. The CDR3 runs to 13 residues. Germline CDR1 SGHKS, CDR2 YYEKEE (reference sequence). The CDR3 spells CASSFTGGTEAFF. CDR3 in DNA: TGTGCCAGCAGCTTTACAGGGGGGACTGAAGCTTTCTTT.

The J gene is TRBJ2-5, the V gene TRBV11-1; the match to TRBD2 covers 9 bases. Trimming at V came to 1 base and at J to 2 bases, leaving 8 bases not matched to a gene. The CDR3 has 17 residues. Germline values: CDR1 SGHAT, CDR2 FQDESV (reference sequence). CDR3 sequence: CASSLGANSGGQETQYF. CDR3 nucleotides: TGTGCCAGCAGCTTAGGTGCAAATAGCGGGGGACAAGAGACCCAGTACTTC.

The chain links TRBV7-2 to TRBJ1-2; TRBD1 aligns across 9 bases. This CDR3 comprises 14 residues. Trimming took 1 base from V and 7 from J; bases not matched to a gene: 4. Germline V gives CDR1 SGHTA, CDR2 FQGNSA. CDR3 sequence reads: CASSLDRGRSGYTF. The CDR3 DNA sequence: TGTGCCAGCAGCTTAGACAGGGGGCGAAGTGGCTACACCTTC. Filled out from reference TRBV7-2 and TRBJ1-2, the complete variable domain reads GAGVSQSPSNKVTEKGKDVELRCDPISGHTALYWYRQSLGQGLEFLIYFQGNSAPDKSGLPSDRFSAERTGGSVSTLTIQRTQQEDSAVYLCASSLDRGRSGYTFGSGTRLTVV.

The chain links TRBV6-5 to TRBJ1-4; 7 bases are shared with TRBD1. Germline V lookup: CDR1 MNHEY, CDR2 SVGAGI. The J segment lost 7 bases and the V segment lost 6 bases, leaving 8 bases of the junction unmatched. This CDR3 has 14 amino acids. This CDR3 is CASRKQGRGEKLFF. The CDR3 DNA reads TGTGCCAGCAGGAAACAGGGGCGGGGTGAAAAACTGTTTTTT.